This entry lists 3 T cell receptor beta chains sequenced from one sample in a study of CD8 T cells in Susac syndrome (dated by TCRdb to about 2019). Library preparation used the immunoSEQ multiplex PCR assay. RNA was extracted using the RNeasy kit, and about 0.5 to 1 ug of the RNA was reverse transcribed with random hexamers. Using fastp trimming at Q25 and MiXCR clonotype assembly, TCRdb reanalyzed the public sequencing data and kept in-frame beta chains. Records with the same CDR3 protein are collapsed into one entry carrying the most frequent genes and DNA. This sample holds under 150,000 distinct CDR3 sequences; 95% were observed only once. Over 0.065% of the sample belongs to the ten largest clones. Sequences were obtained from CD4+ T cells from PBMCs. These receptors were taken from a human donor with Susac syndrome.

This clonotype was found once. The chain combines TRBV19 with TRBJ1-5; D may be TRBD1 (5 bases). The CDR3 extends over 14 amino acids. Germline V gene data show CDR1 as LNHDA and CDR2 as SQIVND (reference sequence). V was cut by 6 bases and J by 5 bases, with 14 bases left in between. The CDR3 protein is CASSPTGLDQPQHF. CDR3 nucleotides: TGTGCCAGTAGCCCGACGGGACTGGATCAGCCCCAGCATTTT.

This rearrangement joins TRBV2 to TRBJ1-1; 7 bases map to TRBD1. The CDR3 runs to 15 residues. CDR1 and CDR2 from the germline V gene are SNHLY and FYNNEI. J was trimmed by 2 bases and V by 4 bases; bases with no gene match: 7. CDR3 nucleotides: TGTGCCAGCAGTGTACGACAGGGCCTAAACACTGAAGCTTTCTTT. Translation gives CASSVRQGLNTEAFF.

The chain couples TRBV20-1 to TRBJ2-1, with 16 bases fitting TRBD2. The germline CDR1 and CDR2 sequences are DFQATT and SNEGSKA (reference sequence). The V and J ends lost 0 bases and 5 bases, in that order; junction bases with no gene match: 7. This CDR3 comprises 18 residues. CDR3 protein: CSARDGTSGRAAHNEQFF. CDR3 coding DNA: TGCAGTGCTAGAGATGGGACTAGCGGGAGGGCCGCCCACAATGAGCAGTTCTTC.